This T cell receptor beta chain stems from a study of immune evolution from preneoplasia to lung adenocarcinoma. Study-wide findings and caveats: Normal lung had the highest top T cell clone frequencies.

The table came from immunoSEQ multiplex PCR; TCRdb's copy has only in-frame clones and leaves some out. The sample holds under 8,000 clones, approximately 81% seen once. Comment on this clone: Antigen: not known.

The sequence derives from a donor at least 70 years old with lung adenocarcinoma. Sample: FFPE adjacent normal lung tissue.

The CDR3 sequence is CASSFKGYEQYF. The CDR3 coding sequence is TGTGCCAGCAGTTTCAAGGGCTACGAGCAGTACTTC. The chain uses TRBV28 and TRBJ2-7; no clear D gene. CDR3 length: 12 amino acids. CDR1 is MDHEN and CDR2 is SYDVKM in the germline V gene. V lost 3 bases and J 3 bases, leaving 6 bases between the germline ends.